Listed here are 23 T cell receptor beta chains from one sample, sequenced in a study of T cell responses to AZD1222 COVID-19 vaccine. Profiling relied on immunoSEQ multiplex PCR, and the TCRdb table lists in-frame clones only, not all of them. The profile shows roughly 130,000 clones, around 84% of them singletons. The material was peripheral blood, obtained on day 0 of AZD1222 vaccination. These receptors were taken from an adult in good health.

This chain connects TRBV28 to TRBJ1-4; D might be TRBD1 (5 bases). Trimming took off 6 bases at V and 6 bases at J, with 20 bases between the two ends. CDR1 MDHEN and CDR2 SYDVKM come from the germline V gene. The CDR3 extends over 16 amino acids. The CDR3 DNA sequence: TGTGCCAGCAGCCCAACAACGCCTGGGGGGTATGAAAAACTGTTTTTT. Translation: CASSPTTPGGYEKLFF.

Many counts were recorded for this clone. This specimen includes other DNA sequences encoding the same CDR3. The J gene is TRBJ2-6, the V gene TRBV4-3; D possibly uses TRBD1 or TRBD2 (6 bases each). CDR3 length: 16 amino acids. Germline CDR1 LGHNA, CDR2 YSLEER. Trimming took off 0 bases at V and 2 bases at J, with 8 bases between the two ends. This CDR3 reads CASSQDGGAGANVLTF. The CDR3 DNA sequence: TGCGCCAGCAGCCAAGACGGGGGCGCTGGGGCCAACGTCCTGACTTTC.

The genes are TRBV28 and TRBJ2-3; 8 bases agree with TRBD2. The V gene end was trimmed by 6 bases and the J gene end by 0 bases; junction bases not matched to a gene: 5. The CDR3 length is 15 residues. CDR1 and CDR2 from the germline V gene are MDHEN and SYDVKM. Written as DNA, the CDR3 is TGTGCCAGCAGCCCGGGGGGGGCGAGCACAGATACGCAGTATTTT. Translation: CASSPGGASTDTQYF.

This clone is a singleton in its sample. This chain connects TRBV5-1 to TRBJ2-3, with TRBD2 matching over 8 bases. The CDR3 sequence is 16 residues long. The germline V gene has CDR1 SGHRS and CDR2 YFSETQ. The V gene end was trimmed by 4 bases and the J gene end by 0 bases; junction bases not matched to a gene: 7. CDR3 in amino acids: CASSPRTSTSTDTQYF. The DNA for the CDR3 is TGCGCCAGCAGCCCCCGGACTAGCACTAGCACAGATACGCAGTATTTT.

The chain is built from TRBV10-3 and TRBJ2-2; D is undetermined. CDR1 and CDR2 from the germline V gene are ENHRY and SYGVKD. The CDR3 has 15 residues. V lost 7 bases to trimming and J lost 5 bases, with 17 bases between them. CDR3 residues: CAITGRPAETGELFF. Here the CDR3 DNA reads TGTGCCATCACGGGCAGGCCCGCAGAGACCGGGGAGCTGTTTTTT.

The chain carries TRBV30 and TRBJ2-3; TRBD2 matches at 7 bases. After removal of 0 bases from V and 8 bases from J, the junction contained 2 bases not matched to a gene. In germline, CDR1 is GTSNPN, CDR2 SVGIG (reference sequence). The CDR3 contains 12 residues. CDR3: CAWSVTSVTQYF. DNA for the CDR3: TGTGCCTGGAGTGTTACTAGCGTTACGCAGTATTTT.

The chain has TRBV29-1 and TRBJ1-6, with a possible D match to TRBD1 (5 bases). The CDR3 loop spans 14 amino acids. The V end was cut by 5 bases, the J end by 7 bases, with 15 bases between. Germline V CDR1 and CDR2: SQVTM, ANQGSEA. CDR3 sequence: CSVRSGGVNSPLHF. As DNA, the CDR3 is TGCAGCGTTCGGTCGGGGGGAGTCAATTCACCCCTCCACTTT.

The rearrangement links TRBV7-2 to TRBJ2-2; TRBD2 agrees at 8 bases. V dropped 1 base and J dropped 5; count of bases not matched to a gene: 9. The germline CDR1 and CDR2 sequences are SGHTA and FQGNSA. The CDR3 totals 17 residues. The CDR3: CASSLDPAGARTGELFF. The CDR3 DNA reads as TGTGCCAGCAGCTTAGACCCAGCGGGGGCACGAACCGGGGAGCTGTTTTTT.

The rearrangement uses TRBV6-5 and TRBJ1-1; unclear D gene. V was shortened by 6 bases and J by 0 bases, with 8 bases between the two germline ends. CDR1 and CDR2 from the germline V gene are MNHEY and SVGAGI. The CDR3 totals 13 residues. CDR3 in DNA: TGTGCCAGCAGGCCCAATATGAACACTGAAGCTTTCTTT. This codes for CASRPNMNTEAFF.

This rearrangement joins TRBV29-1 to TRBJ2-7; possible D gene TRBD2, 5 bases. The CDR3 has 15 amino acids. The V gene lost 5 bases and the J gene lost 0 bases, with 17 bases spanning the gap. CDR1 is SQVTM and CDR2 is ANQGSEA in the germline V gene. The CDR3 reads CSVSTGKSNSYEQYF. The CDR3 DNA follows: TGCAGCGTTTCCACGGGGAAATCGAACTCCTACGAGCAGTACTTC.

V and J are TRBV11-2 and TRBJ1-1; D is unclear. Per germline, CDR1 SGHAT and CDR2 FQNNGV. V lost 0 bases and J lost 10, with 24 bases in between. CDR3 size: 17 residues. The CDR3 coding sequence is TGTGCCAGCAGCTTAGATGGAATAGGACTCCTTCTCTCGCTAGCTTTCTTT. As protein: CASSLDGIGLLLSLAFF.

The table lists this clone with a count of one. The V and J genes are TRBV6-1 and TRBJ2-7; no clear D. The V and J ends lost 2 bases and 3 bases respectively, with 5 bases between them. Looked up from germline, CDR1 is MNHNS and CDR2 is SASEGT. CDR3 size: 12 residues. The CDR3 here is CASSEIGYEQYF. The CDR3 bases are TGTGCCAGCAGTGAAATTGGCTACGAGCAGTACTTC.

For the CDR3, the DNA is TGTGCCAGCACCCGTGATTCTAGCGGGAGTAGGAATGAGCAGTTCTTC. Protein sequence: CASTRDSSGSRNEQFF. The chain has TRBV3-1 (or the pseudogene TRBV3-2) and TRBJ2-1; 10 nucleotides match TRBD2. The CDR3 length is 16 residues. CDR1 LGHDT and CDR2 YNNKEL come from the germline V gene (reference sequence). V shed 7 bases and J 7 bases; nucleotides not matched to a gene: 13.

The rearrangement joins TRBV6-5 to TRBJ1-1; D unresolved. CDR3 size: 15 residues. Germline CDR1 MNHEY, CDR2 SVGAGI. V was shortened by 0 bases and J by 6 bases, with 14 bases between the two germline ends. CDR3 loop: CASSYSRESIPEAFF. The CDR3 bases are TGTGCCAGCAGTTACTCGCGGGAGTCCATTCCTGAAGCTTTCTTT.

The genes are TRBV24-1 and TRBJ2-1; TRBD2 matches at 8 bases. V lost 6 bases to trimming and J lost 2 bases; unmatched junction nucleotides: 5. CDR1 KGHDR and CDR2 SFDVKD come from the germline V gene. This CDR3 region has 15 residues. The CDR3 sequence is CATSYQAGAYNEQFF. The CDR3 coding sequence is TGTGCCACCAGTTATCAAGCGGGAGCCTACAATGAGCAGTTCTTC.

CDR3 region: CASRPEPAGELFF. The CDR3 DNA is TGTGCCAGCAGACCAGAACCCGCCGGGGAGCTGTTTTTT. The chain couples TRBV2 to TRBJ2-2; no clear D. The CDR3 runs 13 residues. Germline V gene sequence: CDR1 SNHLY, CDR2 FYNNEI. Trimming removed 6 bases from V and 6 bases from J, with 11 bases in between.

This clone appeared once. The rearrangement joins TRBV5-1 to TRBJ2-2; possible D gene TRBD1, 5 bases. This CDR3 region has 14 residues. From germline, CDR1 is SGHRS and CDR2 YFSETQ. V was pared by 4 bases and J by 5 bases, with 12 bases between. The CDR3, as DNA: TGCGCCAGCAGCCAGGGAACCCGGACCGGGGAGCTGTTTTTT. This codes for CASSQGTRTGELFF.

The chain couples TRBV7-9 to TRBJ2-1; no firm D call. V dropped 3 bases and J dropped 13 bases, with 10 bases sitting between them. The CDR3 is 11 amino acids. Per germline, CDR1 SEHNR and CDR2 FQNEAQ (reference sequence). CDR3 in amino acids: CASSFDNRQFF. The DNA of the CDR3 is TGTGCCAGCAGCTTTGACAACCGCCAGTTCTTC. Full variable domain (missing parts from reference TRBV7-9 and TRBJ2-1): DTGVSQNPRHKITKRGQNVTFRCDPISEHNRLYWYRQTLGQGPEFLTYFQNEAQLEKSRLLSDRFSAERPKGSFSTLEIQRTEQGDSAMYLCASSFDNRQFFGPGTRLTVL.

The chain combines TRBV9 with TRBJ1-1; D gene unclear. Germline V lookup: CDR1 SGDLS, CDR2 YYNGEE. V shed 0 bases and J shed 4 bases, with 16 bases lying between them. The CDR3 loop spans 16 amino acids. This CDR3 is CASSVGGEMGSTEAFF. In DNA, the CDR3 is TGTGCCAGCAGCGTAGGGGGAGAGATGGGGTCCACTGAAGCTTTCTTT.

This chain uses TRBV7-9 with TRBJ2-6; D unresolved. Trimming stripped 5 bases from V and 4 bases from J, with 12 bases between. The CDR3 has 15 amino acids. Germline CDR1 reads SEHNR; CDR2 reads FQNEAQ (reference sequence). CDR3 sequence reads: CASSPFDKGANVLTF. DNA of the CDR3: TGTGCCAGCAGCCCCTTTGATAAGGGGGCCAACGTCCTGACTTTC.

This clone was counted a single time. The V gene is TRBV7-5, the J gene TRBJ2-1; the table assigns TRBD1, which was not confirmed against the DNA. TRBV7-5 is shown as a pseudogene. This CDR3 spans 18 amino acids. The CDR3 loop reads CVRSPPRTGREDSPEQFF. CDR3 nucleotides: TGTGTCAGAAGCCCTCCTAGGACAGGGAGAGAAGATTCACCTGAGCAGTTCTTC.

The V and J genes are TRBV19 and TRBJ1-1; D gene ambiguous. The V and J ends lost 0 bases and 5 bases respectively, with 16 bases between them. Germline assignment: CDR1 LNHDA and CDR2 SQIVND (reference sequence). CDR3 length: 16 residues. CDR3 residues: CASSIDHVKLGTEAFF. In nucleotides, the CDR3 is TGTGCCAGTAGTATAGATCATGTCAAATTGGGGACTGAAGCTTTCTTT.

This chain links TRBV2 with TRBJ2-7; TRBD2 aligns across 10 bases. There are 14 residues in the CDR3. Germline CDR1 reads SNHLY; CDR2 reads FYNNEI. CDR3 sequence: CAAAVSGGQLEQYF. The CDR3, as DNA: TGTGCGGCAGCAGTTAGCGGGGGGCAACTCGAGCAGTACTTC.